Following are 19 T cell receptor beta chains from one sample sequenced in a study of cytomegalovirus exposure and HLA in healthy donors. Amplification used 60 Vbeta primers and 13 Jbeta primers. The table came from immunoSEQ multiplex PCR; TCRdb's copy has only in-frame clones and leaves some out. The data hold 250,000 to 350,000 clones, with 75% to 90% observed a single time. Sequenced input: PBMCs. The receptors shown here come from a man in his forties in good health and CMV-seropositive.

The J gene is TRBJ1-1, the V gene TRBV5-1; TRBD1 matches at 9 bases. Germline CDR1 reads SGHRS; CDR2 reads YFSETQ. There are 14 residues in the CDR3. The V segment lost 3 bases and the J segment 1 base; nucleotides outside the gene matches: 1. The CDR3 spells CASSSTGGNTEAFF. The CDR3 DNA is TGCGCCAGCAGCTCGACAGGGGGGAACACTGAAGCTTTCTTT.

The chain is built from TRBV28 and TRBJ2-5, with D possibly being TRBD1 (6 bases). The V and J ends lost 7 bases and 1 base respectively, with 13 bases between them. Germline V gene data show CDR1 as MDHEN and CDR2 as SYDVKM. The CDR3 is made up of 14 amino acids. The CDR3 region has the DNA TGTGCCAGCATCCGGGACACTCGCCAAGAGACCCAGTACTTC. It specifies CASIRDTRQETQYF.

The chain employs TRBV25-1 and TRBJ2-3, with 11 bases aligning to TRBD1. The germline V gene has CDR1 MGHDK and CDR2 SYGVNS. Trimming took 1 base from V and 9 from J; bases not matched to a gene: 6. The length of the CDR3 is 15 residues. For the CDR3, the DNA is TGTGCCAGCAGTGAATTAGGGACAGGGGGGAGAACGCAGTATTTT. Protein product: CASSELGTGGRTQYF.

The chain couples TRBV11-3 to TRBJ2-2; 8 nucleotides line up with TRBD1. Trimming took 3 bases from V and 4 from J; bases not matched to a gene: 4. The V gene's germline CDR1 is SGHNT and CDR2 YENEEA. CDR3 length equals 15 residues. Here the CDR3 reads CASSLRTGSTGELFF. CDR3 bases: TGTGCCAGCAGCTTGAGGACAGGGAGCACCGGGGAGCTGTTTTTT.

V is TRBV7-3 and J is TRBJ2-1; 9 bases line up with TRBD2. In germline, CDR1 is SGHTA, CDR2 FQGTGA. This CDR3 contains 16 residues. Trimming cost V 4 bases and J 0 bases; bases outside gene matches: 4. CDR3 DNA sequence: TGTGCCAGCAGCTCGAGACTAGCGGCCTCCTACAATGAGCAGTTCTTC. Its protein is CASSSRLAASYNEQFF.

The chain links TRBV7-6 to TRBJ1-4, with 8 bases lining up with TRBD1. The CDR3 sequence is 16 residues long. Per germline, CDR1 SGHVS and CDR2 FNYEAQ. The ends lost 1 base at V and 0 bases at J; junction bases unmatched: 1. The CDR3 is CASSLGDRTTNEKLFF. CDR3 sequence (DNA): TGTGCCAGCAGCTTAGGGGACAGGACAACTAATGAAAAACTGTTTTTT.

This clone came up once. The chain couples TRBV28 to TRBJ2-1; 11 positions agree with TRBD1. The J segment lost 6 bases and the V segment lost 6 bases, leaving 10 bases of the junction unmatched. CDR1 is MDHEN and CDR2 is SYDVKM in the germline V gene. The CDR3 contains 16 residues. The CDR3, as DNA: TGTGCCAGCAGCCGGGGACAGGGGGTGCCTGTCAATGAGCAGTTCTTC. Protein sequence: CASSRGQGVPVNEQFF.

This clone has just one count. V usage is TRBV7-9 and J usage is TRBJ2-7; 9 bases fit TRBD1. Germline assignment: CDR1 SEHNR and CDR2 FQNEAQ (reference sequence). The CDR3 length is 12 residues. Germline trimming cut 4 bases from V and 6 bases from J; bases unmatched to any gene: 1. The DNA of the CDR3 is TGTGCCAGCAGCTCACAGGGGGCCGAGCAGTACTTC. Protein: CASSSQGAEQYF.

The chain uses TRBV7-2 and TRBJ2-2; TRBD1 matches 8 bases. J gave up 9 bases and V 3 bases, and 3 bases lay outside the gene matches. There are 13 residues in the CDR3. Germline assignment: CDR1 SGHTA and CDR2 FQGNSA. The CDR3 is CASSLGQVWELFF. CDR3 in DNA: TGTGCCAGCAGCTTGGGACAGGTCTGGGAGCTGTTTTTT.

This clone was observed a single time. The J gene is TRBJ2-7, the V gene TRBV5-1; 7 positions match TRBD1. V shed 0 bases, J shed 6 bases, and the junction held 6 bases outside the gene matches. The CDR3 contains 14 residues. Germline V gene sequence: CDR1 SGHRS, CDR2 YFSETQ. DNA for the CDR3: TGCGCCAGCAGCTTGGAAGGGGGCCCCTCCGAGCAGTACTTC. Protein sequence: CASSLEGGPSEQYF.

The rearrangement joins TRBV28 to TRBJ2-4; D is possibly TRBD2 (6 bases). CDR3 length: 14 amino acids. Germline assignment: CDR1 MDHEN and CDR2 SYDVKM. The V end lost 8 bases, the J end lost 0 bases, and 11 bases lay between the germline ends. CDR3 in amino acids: CASSPGVAKNIQYF. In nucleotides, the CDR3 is TGTGCCAGCTCCCCGGGGGTAGCCAAAAACATTCAGTACTTC.

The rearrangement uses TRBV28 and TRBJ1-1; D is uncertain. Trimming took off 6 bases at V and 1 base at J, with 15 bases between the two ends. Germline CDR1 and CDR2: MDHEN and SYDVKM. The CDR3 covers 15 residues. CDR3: CASRPLTAGNTEAFF. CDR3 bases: TGTGCCAGCAGACCCTTGACGGCAGGGAACACTGAAGCTTTCTTT.

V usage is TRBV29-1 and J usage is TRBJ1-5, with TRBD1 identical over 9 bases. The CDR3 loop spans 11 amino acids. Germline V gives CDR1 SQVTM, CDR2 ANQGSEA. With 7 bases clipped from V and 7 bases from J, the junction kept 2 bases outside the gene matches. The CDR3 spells CSAGQGQPQHF. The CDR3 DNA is TGCAGCGCAGGACAGGGGCAGCCCCAGCATTTT.

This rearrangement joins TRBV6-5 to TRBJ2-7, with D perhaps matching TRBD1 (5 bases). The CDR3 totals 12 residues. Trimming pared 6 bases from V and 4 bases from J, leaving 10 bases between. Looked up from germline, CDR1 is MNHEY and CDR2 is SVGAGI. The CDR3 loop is CASSPTVYEQYF. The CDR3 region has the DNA TGTGCCAGCAGCCCGACAGTATACGAGCAGTACTTC.

The CDR3 DNA reads as TGTGCCAGCAGCTTGACGCTAGCGGCGTACCAAGAGACCCAGTACTTC. Protein product: CASSLTLAAYQETQYF. J is TRBJ2-5 and V is TRBV5-5; 7 bases line up with TRBD2. Losses at the gene ends were 1 base for V and 0 bases for J; bases not matched to a gene: 6. This CDR3 spans 16 amino acids. The germline gives CDR1 SGHKS, CDR2 YYEKEE (reference sequence).

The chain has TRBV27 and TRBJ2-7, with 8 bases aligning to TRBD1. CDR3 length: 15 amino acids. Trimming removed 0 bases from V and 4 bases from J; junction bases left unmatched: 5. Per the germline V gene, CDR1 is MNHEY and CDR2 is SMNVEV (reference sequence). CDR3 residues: CASSLSAGGGYEQYF. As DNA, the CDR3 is TGTGCCAGCAGTTTATCGGCAGGGGGCGGGTACGAGCAGTACTTC.

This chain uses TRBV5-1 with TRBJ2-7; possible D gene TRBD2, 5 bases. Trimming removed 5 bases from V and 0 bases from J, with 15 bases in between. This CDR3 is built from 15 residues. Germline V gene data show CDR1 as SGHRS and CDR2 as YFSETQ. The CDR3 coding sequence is TGCGCCAGCAGAGGAGGTAGGGAGAGCTCCTACGAGCAGTACTTC. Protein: CASRGGRESSYEQYF.

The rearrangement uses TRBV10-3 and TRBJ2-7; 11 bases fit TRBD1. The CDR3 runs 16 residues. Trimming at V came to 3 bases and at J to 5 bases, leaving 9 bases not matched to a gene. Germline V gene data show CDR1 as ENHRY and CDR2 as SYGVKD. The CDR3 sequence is CAISDPGQGVINEQYF. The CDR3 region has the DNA TGTGCCATCAGTGACCCGGGACAGGGGGTGATCAACGAGCAGTACTTC.

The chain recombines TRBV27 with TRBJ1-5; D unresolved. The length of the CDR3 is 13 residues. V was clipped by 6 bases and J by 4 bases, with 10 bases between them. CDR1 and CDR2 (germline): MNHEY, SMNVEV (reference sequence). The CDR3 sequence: CASSTGRNQPQHF. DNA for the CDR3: TGTGCCAGCAGCACGGGGAGGAATCAGCCCCAGCATTTT.